Sequencing of this T cell receptor beta chain was carried out in a study of OX40 agonist ivuxolimab in advanced cancers. Turning to the study itself: People who had prior anti-PD-1, anti-PD-L1 or anti-CTLA-4 therapy could take part, and under 45% had some.

CDR3 size: 16 residues. Germline V lookup: CDR1 LNHDA, CDR2 SQIVND (reference sequence). Trimming took 7 bases from V and 5 from J; bases not matched to a gene: 11. Data came from immunoSEQ multiplex PCR; TCRdb stores just in-frame clones and leaves some out. The data contain under 90,000 clones, about 83% of them singletons. This TCR was recovered from an adult with an advanced solid tumor such as melanoma, head and neck, liver or kidney cancer. The genes are TRBV19 and TRBJ2-5; 12 positions match TRBD1. Sequenced material: CD4+ or CD8+ T cells sorted from blood, taken in a trial of the OX40 agonist ivuxolimab. The CDR3: CASTRGDRGRWETQYF. The CDR3 region has the DNA TGTGCCAGTACCAGAGGGGACAGGGGGCGCTGGGAGACCCAGTACTTC.